A single T cell receptor (beta chain) is shown here with its context. Its antigen remains unidentified. These data belong to a study of human T cells and chemical hapten exposure. Study background: How much TCR each sample yielded varied, mostly because pooled library volumes differed slightly. The study's findings and limits: DPC sensitization did not alter TCRs above 1 in 1000 frequency.

CDR1 SGHRS and CDR2 YFSETQ come from the germline V gene. The CDR3 consists of 16 residues. Losses at the gene ends were 4 bases for V and 0 bases for J; bases not matched to a gene: 3. In the original processing: Samples ranged from roughly 20,000 to 750,000 TCRs, with a median of roughly 96,000. TCRdb re-analysed the RACE reads in MiXCR, keeping a single row per CDR3 protein. TCRdb, rather than the study authors, made the V and J calls. The table has 130,000 or so distinct CDR3 sequences, about 9.4% seen once; the top ten hold 1.5% to 2%. Documented time point: healthy volunteer bleed at 2 weeks. The template was total RNA from unfractionated whole blood.

The V gene is TRBV5-1, the J gene TRBJ1-4; TRBD1 matches 10 bases. Sequenced: whole blood. This TCR came from a male donor in good health. Some clones in this sample may be carry-over from other donors' samples. The CDR3, as DNA: TGCGCCAGCAGCGACGGACAGGGGGCAACTAATGAAAAACTGTTTTTT. This gives the protein CASSDGQGATNEKLFF.